These 12 T cell receptor beta chains were all obtained from the same sample, sequenced in a study of cytotoxic CD8 clonotypes in ibrutinib-treated CLL. Using immunoSEQ multiplex PCR, the repertoire was profiled, and TCRdb retains in-frame clones only, with some absent. The sample has 50,000 to 65,000 clones, roughly 70% seen once. The input for sequencing was PBMCs, taken after 12 months of ibrutinib treatment. The origin of the receptors is a human donor with chronic lymphocytic leukemia.

This chain uses TRBV2 with TRBJ2-1; 9 bases are shared with TRBD1. CDR3 length: 15 amino acids. The junction had 5 bases not matched to a gene; V was cut back by 6 bases and J by 2 bases. Germline CDR1 is SNHLY and CDR2 is FYNNEI. DNA of the CDR3: TGTGCCAGCAGAACCCGACAGGGGGCCTACAATGAGCAGTTCTTC. Translated: CASRTRQGAYNEQFF.

The chain combines TRBV20-1 with TRBJ1-2; the D is unclear. V was pared by 2 bases and J by 6 bases, with 7 bases between. CDR3 size: 11 residues. Per the germline V gene, CDR1 is DFQATT and CDR2 is SNEGSKA (reference sequence). CDR3 protein: CSARLGNGYTF. DNA of the CDR3: TGCAGTGCTAGATTGGGGAATGGCTACACCTTC.

The chain links TRBV5-1 to TRBJ2-1; 9 positions agree with TRBD2. This CDR3 comprises 16 residues. Unmatched junction bases numbered 5, after V lost 4 bases and J lost 0 bases. Germline CDR1 SGHRS, CDR2 YFSETQ. In DNA form, the CDR3 reads TGCGCCAGCAGCAGGACTAGCGATAGCTCCTACAATGAGCAGTTCTTC. Its protein is CASSRTSDSSYNEQFF.

This clone was counted a few times. The chain links TRBV9 to TRBJ2-7, with 10 positions matching TRBD2. Germline V gene lookup returns CDR1 SGDLS and CDR2 YYNGEE. With V trimmed by 4 bases and J by 2 bases, 6 bases remained unmatched. The CDR3 length is 15 residues. CDR3 DNA: TGTGCCAGCAGCCAAACTAGCGGGACCCCCTACGAGCAGTACTTC. This encodes CASSQTSGTPYEQYF.

This chain connects TRBV7-2 to TRBJ2-5; 10 nucleotides align to TRBD1. Germline CDR1 and CDR2: SGHTA and FQGNSA. V shed 5 bases, J shed 2 bases, and the junction held 2 bases outside the gene matches. The CDR3 sequence is 14 residues long. DNA for the CDR3: TGTGCCAGCAGCCTGGACAGGGGGCAAGAGACCCAGTACTTC. This codes for CASSLDRGQETQYF.

CDR3 region: CASSPMGTGELFF. CDR3 bases: TGTGCCAGCAGTCCTATGGGCACCGGGGAGCTGTTTTTT. This chain links TRBV2 with TRBJ2-2, with no clear D. CDR1 is SNHLY and CDR2 is FYNNEI in the germline V gene. The V end lost 5 bases, the J end lost 4 bases, and 8 bases lay between the germline ends. The length of the CDR3 is 13 residues.

The chain uses TRBV6-5 and TRBJ2-1, with 9 bases matching TRBD1. The CDR3 contains 15 residues. Germline loops: CDR1 MNHEY, CDR2 SVGAGI. Trimming at V came to 6 bases and at J to 2 bases, leaving 5 bases not matched to a gene. The CDR3: CASSPTGGAYNEQFF. The CDR3 DNA reads TGTGCCAGCAGCCCGACAGGGGGGGCCTACAATGAGCAGTTCTTC.

The chain has TRBV6-1 and TRBJ2-7, with D hard to call. CDR3 length: 14 residues. The V end lost 2 bases, the J end lost 0 bases, and 8 bases lay between the germline ends. The germline V gene has CDR1 MNHNS and CDR2 SASEGT. The CDR3 nucleotides read TGTGCCAGCAGTGAACAGTGGGCCTCCTACGAGCAGTACTTC. This codes for CASSEQWASYEQYF.

The V gene is TRBV15, the J gene TRBJ2-5, with D tentatively TRBD2 (6 bases). Germline-derived CDR1 and CDR2 are LNHNV and YYDKDF (reference sequence). The CDR3 totals 16 residues. Deletions cut 2 bases from V and 0 bases from J, with 13 bases between. The CDR3 DNA sequence: TGTGCCACCAGCAGACCTGTAGCGGTAAACCAAGAGACCCAGTACTTC. Its protein product is CATSRPVAVNQETQYF.

The table lists this clone with a few counts. The chain is built from TRBV6-5 and TRBJ2-7; D is undetermined. V dropped 5 bases and J dropped 1 base, with 9 bases sitting between them. The CDR3 length is 13 residues. Germline CDR1 and CDR2: MNHEY and SVGAGI. The CDR3 bases are TGTGCCAGCAGTCTCCTCGGGTCCTACGAGCAGTACTTC. Its protein product is CASSLLGSYEQYF.

The genes are TRBV6-6 and TRBJ1-3, with no clear D. CDR3 length: 15 amino acids. V lost 6 bases, J lost 0 bases, and 12 bases lay in between. CDR1 is MNHNY and CDR2 is SVGAGI in the germline V gene (reference sequence). The CDR3 region is CASSVVQSSGNTIYF. The DNA of the CDR3 is TGTGCCAGCAGCGTGGTTCAATCCTCTGGAAACACCATATATTTT.

The chain uses TRBV2 and TRBJ2-3; D gene ambiguous. V was clipped by 4 bases and J by 2 bases, with 13 bases between them. Germline values: CDR1 SNHLY, CDR2 FYNNEI. The CDR3 runs 15 residues. CDR3 region: CASSGILGYTDTQYF. CDR3 bases: TGTGCCAGCAGTGGTATATTAGGGTACACAGATACGCAGTATTTT.